This T cell receptor beta chain comes out of a study of blood T cell repertoires in COVID-19 (dated by TCRdb to the early 2020s). The study in broad terms: Samples covering the acute and convalescent phases of COVID-19 were provided by collaborators in the United States, Italy and Spain. The prospective study material was composed of cDNA or gDNA derived from T cells, B-cell-depleted T cells, or PBMCs. Subjects who had been exposed to COVID-19, were actively infected with it, or had recovered from it provided the deeply sampled blood TCRbeta repertoires that made up the dataset. The repertoires were released in a freely available public database intended as a resource for research on the immune response to SARS-CoV-2. Samples came from the ongoing ImmuneRACE study (first 160 participants) plus 1,254 subjects from 6 global collaborators. A de-identified subject ID, COVID-19 status, age in years and sex were almost always included in the sample metadata. Where available, HLA class I and class II types were taken from metadata supplied by the sample provider and were not determined by assay-based typing. Study-level results and caveats: Clinical and demographic metadata were provided uncurated, with the amount varying by source and participant.

TCRbeta CDR3 regions were amplified from genomic DNA using the immunoSEQ Assay, a bias-controlled multiplex PCR. In the original analysis: The number of nucleated cells in each sample was estimated by amplification of reference gene primers within the assay. To quantify the absolute abundance of each unique TCRbeta CDR3 rearrangement, sequence reads were collapsed and filtered. For each sample, productive Simpson clonality was calculated as the square root of Simpson's diversity index across productive rearrangements. As stored in TCRdb, this immuneACCESS dataset retains in-frame rearrangements with V and J assigned. A fraction of the clones does not appear; measured against another copy, unresolved V genes explain less than half of the discrepancy, and the remainder lacks a known reason. V and J calls and clone size follow that table, whereas D and trimming were derived from the DNA. This sample holds about 120,000 clones; approximately 84% were observed only once. Approximately 7.6% of the sample goes to the ten largest clones.

Note on this clone: Its antigen remains undetermined. Nothing much larger sits one base from this clone, and base qualities are not available.

The collaborating institutions used their own protocols to collect whole blood in K2EDTA tubes. For TCRbeta analysis, collaborators shipped samples in one of three forms: frozen whole blood, isolated PBMCs, or DNA extracted from either of those sample types. From its cysteine to its phenylalanine, the CDR3 spans 15 amino acids. CDR3 DNA only is kept here, 45 bases in frame from base 1. A distance of 17 bases separates the germline ends of V and J, which lose 4 bases and 4 bases respectively. In the germline V gene, CDR1 corresponds to SGHNT and CDR2 to YENEEA. The sequence is built from TRBV11-3 and TRBJ2-7; confidence is insufficient to name the D gene. Sequencing used peripheral blood. The receptor comes from a man aged 70 or older with active or convalescent COVID-19. Here is the DNA: TGTGCCAGCAGCTGGAGCACCGACCCCGGATACGAGCAGTACTTC. Its protein product is CASSWSTDPGYEQYF.